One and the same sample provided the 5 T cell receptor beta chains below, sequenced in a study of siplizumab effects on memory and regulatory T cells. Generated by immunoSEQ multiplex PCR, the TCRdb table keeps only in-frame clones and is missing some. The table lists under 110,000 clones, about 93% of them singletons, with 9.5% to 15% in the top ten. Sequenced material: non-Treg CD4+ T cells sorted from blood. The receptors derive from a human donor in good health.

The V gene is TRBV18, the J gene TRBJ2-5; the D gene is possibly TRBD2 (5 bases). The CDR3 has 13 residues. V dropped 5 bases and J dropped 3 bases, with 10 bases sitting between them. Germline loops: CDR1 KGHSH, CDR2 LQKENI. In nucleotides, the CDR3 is TGTGCCAGCTCAAGGACTGATAAAGAGACCCAGTACTTC. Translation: CASSRTDKETQYF.

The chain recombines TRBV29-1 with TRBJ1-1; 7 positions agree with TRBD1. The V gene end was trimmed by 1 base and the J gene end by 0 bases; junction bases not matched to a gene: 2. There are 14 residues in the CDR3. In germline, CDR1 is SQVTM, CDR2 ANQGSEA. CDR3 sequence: CSVEVDRVNTEAFF. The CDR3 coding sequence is TGCAGCGTTGAAGTTGACAGGGTGAACACTGAAGCTTTCTTT. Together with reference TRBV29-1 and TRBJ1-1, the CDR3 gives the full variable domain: SAVISQKPSRDICQRGTSLTIQCQVDSQVTMMFWYRQQPGQSLTLIATANQGSEATYESGFVIDKFPISRPNLTFSTLTVSNMSPEDSSIYLCSVEVDRVNTEAFFGQGTRLTVV.

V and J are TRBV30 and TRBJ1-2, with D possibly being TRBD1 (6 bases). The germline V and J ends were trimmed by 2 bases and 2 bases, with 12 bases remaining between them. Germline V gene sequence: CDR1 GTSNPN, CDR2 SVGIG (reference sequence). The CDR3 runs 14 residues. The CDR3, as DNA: TGTGCCTGGAGTCGCCGGGACACCAACTATGGCTACACCTTC. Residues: CAWSRRDTNYGYTF. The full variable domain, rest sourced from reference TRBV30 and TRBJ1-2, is SQTIHQWPATLVQPVGSPLSLECTVEGTSNPNLYWYRQAAGRGLQLLFYSVGIGQISSEVPQNLSASRPQDRQFILSSKKLLLSDSGFYLCAWSRRDTNYGYTFGSGTRLTVV.

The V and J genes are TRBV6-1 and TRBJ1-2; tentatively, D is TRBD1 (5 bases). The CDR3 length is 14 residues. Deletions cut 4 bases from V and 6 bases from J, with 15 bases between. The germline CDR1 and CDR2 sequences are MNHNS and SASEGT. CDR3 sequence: CASSGGRWGNGYTF. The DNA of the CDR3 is TGTGCCAGCAGTGGTGGACGGTGGGGGAATGGCTACACCTTC.

The CDR3 bases are TGCGCCAGCAGCTTGGAAGCGGGAAGAGCCGGAGATACGCAGTATTTT. This sequence encodes CASSLEAGRAGDTQYF. The chain links TRBV5-1 to TRBJ2-3; 7 bases fit TRBD2. The CDR3 contains 16 residues. The V gene end was trimmed by 0 bases and the J gene end by 5 bases; junction bases not matched to a gene: 9. In germline, CDR1 is SGHRS, CDR2 YFSETQ.